The present TCR beta chain was sequenced within a study of blood T cell repertoires in COVID-19 (TCRdb year 2020). Notes on the research overall: The collaborator samples originated in the United States, Italy and Spain and spanned the acute and convalescent phases of COVID-19. HLA class I and class II types, where available, came from metadata supplied by the sample provider rather than from assay-based typing. Subjects who had been exposed to COVID-19, were actively infected with it, or had recovered from it provided the deeply sampled blood TCRbeta repertoires that made up the dataset. The sample metadata nearly always contained a de-identified subject ID, COVID-19 status, age in years and sex. The prospective study material was composed of cDNA or gDNA derived from T cells, B-cell-depleted T cells, or PBMCs. A freely available public database, intended as a resource for researchers studying the immune response to SARS-CoV-2, is where the repertoires were released. The samples were drawn from the first 160 participants of the ongoing ImmuneRACE study and from 950 to 1,500 subjects provided by 6 global collaborators.

Notes on this clone: No antigen is known for it. No quality values exist for individual bases; no much larger clone is one base distant.

The paper's findings and limits, for the study overall: How much clinical and demographic metadata was included differed by source and by participant, and the metadata was provided uncurated.

TCRbeta CDR3 regions were amplified from genomic DNA using the immunoSEQ Assay, a bias-controlled multiplex PCR. Per the source publication's procedure: Nucleated cell counts per sample were estimated from amplification of reference gene primers within the assay. Sequence reads were collapsed and filtered to measure the absolute abundance of every unique TCRbeta CDR3 rearrangement. Productive Simpson clonality was computed per sample as the square root of Simpson's diversity index over productive rearrangements. Held by TCRdb, this immuneACCESS table contains in-frame sequences only and omits some clones. Under half of the omission traces to an unresolved V gene where checked; the cause of the rest is unknown. Clonal size and the V and J genes are those of that table, whereas D and trimming came from the DNA. This sample lists tens of thousands of clones; around 90% were detected once. Roughly 5.5% of the sample is taken by the ten largest.

Whole blood was collected in K2EDTA tubes by collaborating institutions according to the institutions' own protocols. For TCRbeta analysis, collaborator samples were shipped as frozen whole blood, as isolated PBMCs, or as DNA extracted from either sample type. Spanning cysteine to phenylalanine, the CDR3 consists of 15 amino acids. Only the CDR3 part of the read is kept: 45 bases, read in frame from the first base. Germline trimming amounts to 7 bases on V and 5 bases on J, with 8 as the count of junction bases outside the gene matches. From a lookup of the germline V gene, CDR1 and CDR2 are SNHLY and FYNNEI.

The chain uses TRBV2 and TRBJ2-5; 12 bases in between match TRBD1. Sequences were obtained from peripheral blood. This clonotype originated in a human donor in a cohort sampled during active COVID-19. DNA sequence: TGTGCCAGCATAGGACGGGACAGGGGGCGGGAGACCCAGTACTTC. This sequence encodes CASIGRDRGRETQYF.